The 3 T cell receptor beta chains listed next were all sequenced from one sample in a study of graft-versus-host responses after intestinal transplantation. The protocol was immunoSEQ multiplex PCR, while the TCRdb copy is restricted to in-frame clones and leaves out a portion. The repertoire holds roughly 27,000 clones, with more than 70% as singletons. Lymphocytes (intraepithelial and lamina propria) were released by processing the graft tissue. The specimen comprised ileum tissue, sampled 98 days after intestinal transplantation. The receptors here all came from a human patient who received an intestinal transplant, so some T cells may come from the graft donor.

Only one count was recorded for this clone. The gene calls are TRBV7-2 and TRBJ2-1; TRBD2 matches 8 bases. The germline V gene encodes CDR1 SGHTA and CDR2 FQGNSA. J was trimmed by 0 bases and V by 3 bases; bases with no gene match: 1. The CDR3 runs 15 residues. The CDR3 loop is CASSFGGASYNEQFF. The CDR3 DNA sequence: TGTGCCAGCAGCTTCGGGGGGGCCTCCTACAATGAGCAGTTCTTC.

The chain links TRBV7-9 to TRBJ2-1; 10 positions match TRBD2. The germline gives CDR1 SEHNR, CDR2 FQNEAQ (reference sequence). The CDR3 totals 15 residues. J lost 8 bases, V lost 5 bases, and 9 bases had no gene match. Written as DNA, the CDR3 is TGTGCCAGCAGCGATGGGGGACTAGCGCAGGATGAGCAGTTCTTC. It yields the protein CASSDGGLAQDEQFF.

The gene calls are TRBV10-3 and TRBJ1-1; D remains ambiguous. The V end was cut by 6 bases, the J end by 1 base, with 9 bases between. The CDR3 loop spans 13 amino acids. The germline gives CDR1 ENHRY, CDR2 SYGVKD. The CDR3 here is CAIRKAENTEAFF. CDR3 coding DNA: TGTGCCATCAGGAAAGCTGAGAACACTGAAGCTTTCTTT.